This T cell receptor beta chain is from a study of cytomegalovirus exposure and HLA in healthy donors. Vbeta (60) and Jbeta (13) primers were used in the PCR. Using immunoSEQ multiplex PCR, the repertoire was profiled, and TCRdb retains in-frame clones only, with some absent. The profile shows 95,000 to 150,000 clones, roughly three fifths of them singletons. The count of this clone is one. Trimming cost V 8 bases and J 4 bases, with 15 bases left between them. CDR1 is MNHEY, CDR2 SVGAGI, per germline. There are 15 residues in the CDR3. V is TRBV6-5 and J is TRBJ2-6; the D gene is possibly TRBD2 (5 bases). The receptor's source is a woman in her thirties or forties in good health and CMV-seropositive. Sequencing was carried out using PBMCs. CDR3 in amino acids: CASAKAGVGANVLTF. CDR3 sequence (DNA): TGTGCCAGCGCAAAAGCCGGGGTCGGGGCCAACGTCCTGACTTTC.